This paragraph reports one T cell receptor (beta chain). As yet, its antigen is unknown. The data stem from a study of shared clonotypes between healthy human individuals. Study-wide context: The study used three CD4 naive, three CD4 memory, two CD8 naive and one CD8 memory plate per donor. Whole-study results and caveats: Among the subsets, naive ones generally showed larger estimated richness than memory ones.

The CDR3 loop spans 12 amino acids. The germline CDR1 and CDR2 sequences are SGHRS and YFSETQ. The V end was cut by 6 bases, the J end by 6 bases, with 11 bases between. The table came from immunoSEQ multiplex PCR; TCRdb's copy has only in-frame clones and leaves some out. Among more than 2,000,000 clones listed, 85% to 95% were seen once. The study separated CD4+ cells into CD45RA+ naive and CD45RA-negative memory subsets. J is TRBJ2-3 and V is TRBV5-1; the D gene is possibly TRBD2 (6 bases). The receptor's source is a man aged 18-30 years in good health. Some clones in this sample may be carry-over from other donors' samples. Source material: naive CD4+ T cells from PBMCs. Subset given: CD45RA+ positively selected. The CDR3 spells CASNEGRDTQYF. CDR3 nucleotides: TGCGCCAGCAATGAAGGGAGGGATACGCAGTATTTT.